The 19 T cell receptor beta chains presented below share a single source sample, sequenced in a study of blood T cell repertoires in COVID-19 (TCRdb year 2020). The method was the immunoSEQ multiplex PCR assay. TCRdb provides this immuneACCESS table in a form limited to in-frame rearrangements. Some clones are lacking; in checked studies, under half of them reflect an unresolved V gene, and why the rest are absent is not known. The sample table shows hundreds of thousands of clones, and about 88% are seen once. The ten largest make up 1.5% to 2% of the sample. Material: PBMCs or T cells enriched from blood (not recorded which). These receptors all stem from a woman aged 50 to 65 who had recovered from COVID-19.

The CDR3 region has the DNA TGCGCCAGCAGCCGACTACAGGGGGCGCGGCAGCCCCAGCATTTT. This gives the protein CASSRLQGARQPQHF. This chain joins TRBV4-1 and TRBJ1-5; the match to TRBD1 covers 9 bases. With V trimmed by 4 bases and J by 7 bases, 8 bases remained unmatched. This CDR3 is built from 15 residues. The germline gives CDR1 MGHRA, CDR2 YSYEKL.

CDR3: CAWCRDSTDTQYF. CDR3 in DNA: TGTGCCTGGTGTCGGGATAGCACAGATACGCAGTATTTT. The V and J genes are TRBV30 and TRBJ2-3; a weak D match, TRBD2 (5 bases). In germline, CDR1 is GTSNPN, CDR2 SVGIG (reference sequence). The CDR3 length is 13 residues. Trimming shortened V by 5 bases and J by 0 bases, and 9 bases separated the two germline ends.

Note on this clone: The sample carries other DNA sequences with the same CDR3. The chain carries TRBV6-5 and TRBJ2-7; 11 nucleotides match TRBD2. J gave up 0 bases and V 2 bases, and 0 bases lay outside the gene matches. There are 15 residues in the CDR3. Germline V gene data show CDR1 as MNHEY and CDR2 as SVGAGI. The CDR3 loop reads CASSYGTSGSYEQYF. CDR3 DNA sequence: TGTGCCAGCAGTTACGGGACTAGCGGCTCCTACGAGCAGTACTTC.

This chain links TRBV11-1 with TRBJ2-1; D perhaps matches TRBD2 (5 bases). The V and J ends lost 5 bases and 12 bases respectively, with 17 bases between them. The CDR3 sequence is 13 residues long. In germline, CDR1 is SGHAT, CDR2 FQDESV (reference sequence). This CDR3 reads CASSTGKRMGQFF. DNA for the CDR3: TGTGCCAGCAGCACCGGGAAGCGCATGGGGCAGTTCTTC.

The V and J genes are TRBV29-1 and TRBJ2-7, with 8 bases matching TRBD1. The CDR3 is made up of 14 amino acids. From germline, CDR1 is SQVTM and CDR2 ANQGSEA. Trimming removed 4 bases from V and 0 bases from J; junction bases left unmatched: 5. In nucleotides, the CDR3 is TGCAGCGTTGCGGGACAGGTGAGCTCCTACGAGCAGTACTTC. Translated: CSVAGQVSSYEQYF.

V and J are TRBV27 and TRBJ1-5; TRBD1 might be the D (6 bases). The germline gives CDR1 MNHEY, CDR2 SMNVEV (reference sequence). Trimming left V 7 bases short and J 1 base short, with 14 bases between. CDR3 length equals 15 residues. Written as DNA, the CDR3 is TGTGCCAGCAAATCCGCAGGGGTAAGCAATCAGCCCCAGCATTTT. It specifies CASKSAGVSNQPQHF.

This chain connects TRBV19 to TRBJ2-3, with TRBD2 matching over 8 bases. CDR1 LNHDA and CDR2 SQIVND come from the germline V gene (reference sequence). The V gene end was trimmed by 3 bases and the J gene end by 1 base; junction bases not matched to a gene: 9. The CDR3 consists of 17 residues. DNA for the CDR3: TGTGCCAGTAGTATGAGCGGGACTAGGTTTGGCACAGATACGCAGTATTTT. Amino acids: CASSMSGTRFGTDTQYF.

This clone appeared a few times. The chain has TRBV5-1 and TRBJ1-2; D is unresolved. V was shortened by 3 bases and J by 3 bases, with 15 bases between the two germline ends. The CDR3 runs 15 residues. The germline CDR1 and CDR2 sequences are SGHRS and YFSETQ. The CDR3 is CASSYERETHYGYTF. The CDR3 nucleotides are TGCGCCAGCAGCTATGAGAGGGAGACGCACTATGGCTACACCTTC.

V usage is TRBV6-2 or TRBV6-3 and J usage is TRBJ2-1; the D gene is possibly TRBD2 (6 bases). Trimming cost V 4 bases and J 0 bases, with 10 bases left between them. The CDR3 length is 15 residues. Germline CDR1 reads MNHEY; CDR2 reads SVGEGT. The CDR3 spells CASSLLASSYNEQFF. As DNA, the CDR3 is TGTGCCAGCAGTTTACTAGCTAGCTCCTACAATGAGCAGTTCTTC.

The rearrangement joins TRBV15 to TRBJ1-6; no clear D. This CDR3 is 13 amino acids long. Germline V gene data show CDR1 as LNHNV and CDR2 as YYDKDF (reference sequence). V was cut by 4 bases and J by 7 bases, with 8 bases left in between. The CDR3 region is CATSKSPNSPLHF. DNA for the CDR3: TGTGCCACCAGCAAGAGTCCCAATTCACCCCTCCACTTT.

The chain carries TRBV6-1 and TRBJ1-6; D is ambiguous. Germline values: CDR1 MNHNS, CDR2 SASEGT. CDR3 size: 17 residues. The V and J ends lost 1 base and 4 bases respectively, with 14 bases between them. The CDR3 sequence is CASSEVQNQDYNSPLHF. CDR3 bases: TGTGCCAGCAGTGAAGTCCAGAATCAGGATTATAATTCACCCCTCCACTTT.

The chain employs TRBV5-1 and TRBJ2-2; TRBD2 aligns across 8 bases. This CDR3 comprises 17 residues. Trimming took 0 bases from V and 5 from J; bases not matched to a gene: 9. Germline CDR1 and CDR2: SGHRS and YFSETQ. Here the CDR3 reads CASSLEAAGDGTGELFF. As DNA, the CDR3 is TGCGCCAGCAGCTTGGAAGCAGCGGGAGATGGGACCGGGGAGCTGTTTTTT.

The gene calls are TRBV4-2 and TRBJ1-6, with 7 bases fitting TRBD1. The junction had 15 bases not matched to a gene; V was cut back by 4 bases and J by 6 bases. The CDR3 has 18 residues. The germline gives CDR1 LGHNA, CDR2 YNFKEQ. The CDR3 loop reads CASSLTPRTGDSNSPLHF. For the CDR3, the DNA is TGTGCCAGCAGCCTGACCCCCCGTACAGGGGACAGTAATTCACCCCTCCACTTT.

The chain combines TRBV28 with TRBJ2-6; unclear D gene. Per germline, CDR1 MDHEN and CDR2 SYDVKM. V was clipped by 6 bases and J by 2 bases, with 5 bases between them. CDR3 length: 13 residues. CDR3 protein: CASRPTGANVLTF. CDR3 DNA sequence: TGTGCCAGCAGGCCTACTGGGGCCAACGTCCTGACTTTC.

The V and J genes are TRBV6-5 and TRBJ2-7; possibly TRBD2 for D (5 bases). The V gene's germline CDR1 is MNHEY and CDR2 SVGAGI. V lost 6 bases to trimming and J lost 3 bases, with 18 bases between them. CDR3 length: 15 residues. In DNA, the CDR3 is TGTGCCAGCAGGCCCGGCGGGTCTCTAAGCTACGAGCAGTACTTC. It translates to CASRPGGSLSYEQYF.

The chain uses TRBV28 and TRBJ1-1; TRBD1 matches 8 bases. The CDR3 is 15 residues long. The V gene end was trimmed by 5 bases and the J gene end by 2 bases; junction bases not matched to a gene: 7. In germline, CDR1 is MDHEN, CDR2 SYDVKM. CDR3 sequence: CASSLQGAGNTEAFF. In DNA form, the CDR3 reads TGTGCCAGCAGTCTGCAGGGGGCGGGAAACACTGAAGCTTTCTTT.

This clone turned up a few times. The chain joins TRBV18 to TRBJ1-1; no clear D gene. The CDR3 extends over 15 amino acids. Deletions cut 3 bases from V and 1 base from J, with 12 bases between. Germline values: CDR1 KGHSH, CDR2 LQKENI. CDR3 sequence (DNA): TGTGCCAGCTCACCTTCGTCGGTTGGGAACACTGAAGCTTTCTTT. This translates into CASSPSSVGNTEAFF.

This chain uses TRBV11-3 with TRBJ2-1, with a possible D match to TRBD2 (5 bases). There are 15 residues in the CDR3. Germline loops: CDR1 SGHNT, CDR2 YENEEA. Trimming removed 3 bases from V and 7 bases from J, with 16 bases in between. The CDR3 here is CASSLEDGYGNEQFF. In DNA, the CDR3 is TGTGCCAGCAGCTTGGAGGATGGTTACGGAAATGAGCAGTTCTTC. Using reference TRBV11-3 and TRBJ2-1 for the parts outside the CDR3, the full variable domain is EAGVVQSPRYKIIEKKQPVAFWCNPISGHNTLYWYLQNLGQGPELLIRYENEEAVDDSQLPKDRFSAERLKGVDSTLKIQPAELGDSAVYLCASSLEDGYGNEQFFGPGTRLTVL.

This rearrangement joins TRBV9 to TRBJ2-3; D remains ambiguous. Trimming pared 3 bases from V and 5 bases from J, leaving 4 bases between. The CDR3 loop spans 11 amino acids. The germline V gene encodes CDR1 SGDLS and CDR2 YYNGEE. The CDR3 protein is CASSGEDTQYF. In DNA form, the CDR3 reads TGTGCCAGCAGCGGAGAAGATACGCAGTATTTT.